These T cell receptor beta chains were read from a single sample in a study of T cells in localized non-small cell lung cancer. Produced via immunoSEQ multiplex PCR; TCRdb's table is partial and in-frame only. The data contain roughly 30,000 clones, about 89% of them singletons. Sequenced material: peripheral blood, taken before any cancer treatment. Receptors were obtained from a female donor of 60 years or more with stage I lung adenocarcinoma. Each CDR3 is given without its conserved first and last residue. Part of the rows lack a size; the others show once, few, many or a class for expanded clones.

clone size: -; J gene: TRBJ1-2; V gene: TRBV19; CDR3 protein: ASSIGTVPNYGYT
clone size: -; J gene: TRBJ2-6; V gene: TRBV28; CDR3 protein: ASSFGDSSSGANVLT
clone size: -; J gene: TRBJ1-4; V gene: TRBV7-9; CDR3 protein: ASSQMGATNEKLF
clone size: once; J gene: TRBJ1-2; V gene: TRBV30; CDR3 protein: AWRDRGSDYGYT
clone size: -; J gene: TRBJ1-6; V gene: TRBV19; CDR3 protein: ASQYDPGQGVSPLH
clone size: -; J gene: TRBJ1-5; V gene: TRBV28; CDR3 protein: ASSKGRQGNQPQH
clone size: few; J gene: TRBJ2-7; V gene: TRBV19; CDR3 protein: ASSILTGWEQY
clone size: -; J gene: TRBJ2-7; V gene: TRBV19; CDR3 protein: ASSTRAAPSYEQY
clone size: -; J gene: TRBJ1-4; V gene: TRBV28; CDR3 protein: ASTGGEKLF
clone size: -; J gene: TRBJ2-2; V gene: TRBV2; CDR3 protein: ASSGQRNTGELF
clone size: -; J gene: TRBJ2-7; V gene: TRBV5-8; CDR3 protein: ASIPSRVSAKYEQY
clone size: -; J gene: TRBJ2-1; V gene: TRBV25-1; CDR3 protein: ASRTSGISSYNEQF
clone size: -; J gene: TRBJ1-2; V gene: TRBV7-9; CDR3 protein: ASSFGTSGGYT
clone size: few; J gene: TRBJ2-2; V gene: TRBV5-1; CDR3 protein: ASSLGSGTDTGELF
clone size: -; J gene: TRBJ1-2; V gene: TRBV29-1; CDR3 protein: SVAKEAGSNYGYT
clone size: -; J gene: TRBJ1-2; V gene: TRBV25-1; CDR3 protein: ASSEQPRQGTLDGYT
clone size: few; J gene: TRBJ1-1; V gene: TRBV10-1; CDR3 protein: ASSDQAGGGTEAF
clone size: -; J gene: TRBJ1-1; V gene: TRBV6-1; CDR3 protein: ASTETGGAGAF
clone size: -; J gene: TRBJ2-7; V gene: TRBV28; CDR3 protein: ASNLGTGAYEQY
clone size: -; J gene: TRBJ2-1; V gene: TRBV28; CDR3 protein: ASTLPGVGAYNEQF
clone size: -; J gene: TRBJ2-1; V gene: TRBV19; CDR3 protein: ASSIGTTVSYNEQF
clone size: -; J gene: TRBJ2-1; V gene: TRBV5-1; CDR3 protein: ASSFLTSGMGEQF
clone size: -; J gene: TRBJ1-3; V gene: TRBV6-5; CDR3 protein: ASSSPGNTIY
clone size: -; J gene: TRBJ2-3; V gene: TRBV5-1; CDR3 protein: ASSLLSGTGTPDTQY
clone size: once; J gene: TRBJ1-2; V gene: TRBV6-5; CDR3 protein: ASRQTGNYGYT
clone size: once; J gene: TRBJ2-5; V gene: TRBV5-4; CDR3 protein: ASSPAGTTSRETQY
clone size: -; J gene: TRBJ1-5; V gene: TRBV5-1; CDR3 protein: ASSLIGDEPQH
clone size: -; J gene: TRBJ2-5; V gene: TRBV7-9; CDR3 protein: ASSYWGGVIGTQY
clone size: -; J gene: TRBJ1-5; V gene: TRBV7-2; CDR3 protein: ASSLQHNQPQH
clone size: -; J gene: TRBJ1-2; V gene: TRBV6-5; CDR3 protein: ASSYGVPLREGYT
clone size: -; J gene: TRBJ2-3; V gene: TRBV14; CDR3 protein: ASSPDTYLNTDTQY
clone size: -; J gene: TRBJ2-7; V gene: TRBV4-1; CDR3 protein: ASSTGHGGPSYEQY
clone size: -; J gene: TRBJ2-1; V gene: TRBV2; CDR3 protein: ASSEGGFEQF
clone size: -; J gene: TRBJ1-2; V gene: TRBV10-3; CDR3 protein: AISEGGTRYWGYT
clone size: -; J gene: TRBJ2-1; V gene: TRBV7-3; CDR3 protein: ASSLLAGPYNEQF
clone size: -; J gene: TRBJ2-1; V gene: TRBV11-3; CDR3 protein: ASSLRVAGINEQF
clone size: -; J gene: TRBJ2-1; V gene: TRBV14; CDR3 protein: ASSQGDFYNEQF
clone size: -; J gene: TRBJ2-5; V gene: TRBV9; CDR3 protein: ASSVTRGQGGETQY
clone size: -; J gene: TRBJ2-5; V gene: TRBV7-9; CDR3 protein: ASSLGLLGAEETQY
clone size: once; J gene: TRBJ1-5; V gene: TRBV6-6; CDR3 protein: ASSLGVRDQPQH